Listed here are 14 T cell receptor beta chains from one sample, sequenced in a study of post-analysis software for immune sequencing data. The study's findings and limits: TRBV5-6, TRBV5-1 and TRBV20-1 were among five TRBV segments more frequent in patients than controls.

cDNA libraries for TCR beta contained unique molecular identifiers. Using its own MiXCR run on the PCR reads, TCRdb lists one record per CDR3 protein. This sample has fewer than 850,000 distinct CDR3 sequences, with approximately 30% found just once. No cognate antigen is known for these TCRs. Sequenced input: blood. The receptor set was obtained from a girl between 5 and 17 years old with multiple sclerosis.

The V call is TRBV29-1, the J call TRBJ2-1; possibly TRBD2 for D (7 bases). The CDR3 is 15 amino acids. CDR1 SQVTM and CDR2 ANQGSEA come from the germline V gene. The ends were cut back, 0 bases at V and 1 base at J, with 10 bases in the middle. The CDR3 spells CSVEDGGLSYNEQFF. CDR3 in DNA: TGCAGCGTTGAAGACGGGGGGCTATCCTACAATGAGCAGTTCTTC.

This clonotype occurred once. Here the CDR3 DNA reads TGTGCCAGCAGCCAAGCCAGACAGGGCGGAGAGACCCAGTACTTC. The encoded protein is CASSQARQGGETQYF. The genes are TRBV14 and TRBJ2-7, with 7 bases aligning to TRBD1. Near its end, the DNA agrees better with TRBJ2-5, so the J call may be wrong. The CDR3 extends over 15 amino acids. Germline CDR1 and CDR2: SGHDN and FVKESK.

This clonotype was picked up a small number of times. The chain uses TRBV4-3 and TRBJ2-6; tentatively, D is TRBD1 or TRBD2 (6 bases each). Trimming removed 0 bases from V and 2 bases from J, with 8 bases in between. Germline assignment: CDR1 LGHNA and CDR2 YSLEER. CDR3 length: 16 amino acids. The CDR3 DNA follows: TGCGCCAGCAGCCAAGATAGGGGGGCTGGGGCCAACGTCCTGACTTTC. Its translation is CASSQDRGAGANVLTF.

Written as DNA, the CDR3 is TGCAGCGTTGCATGGGCCAAAAACATTCAGTACTTC. It is translated as CSVAWAKNIQYF. This rearrangement joins TRBV29-1 to TRBJ2-4; D uncertain. The CDR3 covers 12 residues. The germline V gene has CDR1 SQVTM and CDR2 ANQGSEA. V lost 4 bases and J 1 base, leaving 5 bases between the germline ends.

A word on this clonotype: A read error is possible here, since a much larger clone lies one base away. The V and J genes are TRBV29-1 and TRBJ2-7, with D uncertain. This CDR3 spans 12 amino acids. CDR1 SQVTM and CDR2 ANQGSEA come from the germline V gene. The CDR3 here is CSVLGQFYGQYF. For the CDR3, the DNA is TGCAGCGTTTTGGGCCAGTTCTACGGGCAGTACTTC.

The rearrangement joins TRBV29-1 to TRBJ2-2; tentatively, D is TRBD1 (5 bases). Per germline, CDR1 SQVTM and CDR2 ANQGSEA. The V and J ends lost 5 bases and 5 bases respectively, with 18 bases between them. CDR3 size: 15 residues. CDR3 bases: TGCAGCGTTTTGAACCCACGGAAGGGGACCGGGGAGCTGTTTTTT. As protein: CSVLNPRKGTGELFF.

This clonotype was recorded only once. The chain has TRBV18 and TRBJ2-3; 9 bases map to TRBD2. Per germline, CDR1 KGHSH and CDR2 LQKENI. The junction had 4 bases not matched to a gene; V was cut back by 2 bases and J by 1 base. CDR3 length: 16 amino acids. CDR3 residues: CASSPGTSRGTDTQYF. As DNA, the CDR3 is TGTGCCAGCTCACCAGGGACTAGCAGGGGCACAGATACGCAGTATTTT.

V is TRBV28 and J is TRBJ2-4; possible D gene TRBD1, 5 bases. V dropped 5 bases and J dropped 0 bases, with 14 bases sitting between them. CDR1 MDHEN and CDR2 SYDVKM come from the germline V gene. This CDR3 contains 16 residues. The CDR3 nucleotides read TGTGCCAGCAGTACCCAGGGTGTCTTAGCCAAAAACATTCAGTACTTC. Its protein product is CASSTQGVLAKNIQYF. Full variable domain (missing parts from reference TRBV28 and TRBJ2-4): DVKVTQSSRYLVKRTGEKVFLECVQDMDHENMFWYRQDPGLGLRLIYFSYDVKMKEKGDIPEGYSVSREKKERFSLILESASTNQTSMYLCASSTQGVLAKNIQYFGAGTRLSVL.

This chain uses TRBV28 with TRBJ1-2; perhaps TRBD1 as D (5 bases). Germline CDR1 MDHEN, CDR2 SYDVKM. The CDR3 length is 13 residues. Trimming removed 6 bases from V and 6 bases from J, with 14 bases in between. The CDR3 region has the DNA TGTGCCAGCAGCACAGGCCCCCTAAATGGCTACACCTTC. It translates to CASSTGPLNGYTF.

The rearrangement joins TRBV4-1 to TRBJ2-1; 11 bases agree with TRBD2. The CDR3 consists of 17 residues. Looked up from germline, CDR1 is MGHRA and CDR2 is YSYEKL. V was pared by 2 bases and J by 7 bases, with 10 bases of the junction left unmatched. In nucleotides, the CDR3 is TGCGCCAGCAGCCAAACGATCTTAGCGGGGGGGACGAATGAGCAGTTCTTC. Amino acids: CASSQTILAGGTNEQFF.

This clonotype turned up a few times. The CDR3 protein is CSARDVGKETQYF. The CDR3 nucleotides are TGCAGTGCTAGAGATGTGGGGAAGGAGACCCAGTACTTC. V is TRBV20-1 and J is TRBJ2-5, with D unresolved. Germline V gives CDR1 DFQATT, CDR2 SNEGSKA (reference sequence). The V end was cut by 0 bases, the J end by 5 bases, with 10 bases between. The CDR3 extends over 13 amino acids.

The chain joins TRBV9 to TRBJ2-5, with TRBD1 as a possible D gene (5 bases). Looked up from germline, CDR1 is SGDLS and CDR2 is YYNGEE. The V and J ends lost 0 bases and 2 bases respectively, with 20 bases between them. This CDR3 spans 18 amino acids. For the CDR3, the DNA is TGTGCCAGCAGCGTAGGTCCAGGGATGTTGGTTACACAAGAGACCCAGTACTTC. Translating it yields CASSVGPGMLVTQETQYF. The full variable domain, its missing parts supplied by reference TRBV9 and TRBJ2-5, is DSGVTQTPKHLITATGQRVTLRCSPRSGDLSVYWYQQSLDQGLQFLIQYYNGEERAKGNILERFSAQQFPDLHSELNLSSLELGDSALYFCASSVGPGMLVTQETQYFGPGTRLLVL.

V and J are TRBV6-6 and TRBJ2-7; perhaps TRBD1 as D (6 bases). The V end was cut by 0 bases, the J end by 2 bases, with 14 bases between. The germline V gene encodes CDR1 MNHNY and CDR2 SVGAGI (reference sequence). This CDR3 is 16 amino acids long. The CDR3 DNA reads TGTGCCAGCAGTTACTCGAACAGGGCTACCACCTACGAGCAGTACTTC. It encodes CASSYSNRATTYEQYF.

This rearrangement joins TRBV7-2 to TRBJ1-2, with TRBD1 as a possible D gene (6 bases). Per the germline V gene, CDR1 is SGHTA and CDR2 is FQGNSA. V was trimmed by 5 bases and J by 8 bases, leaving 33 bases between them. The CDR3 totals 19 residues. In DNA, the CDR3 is TGTGCCAGCAGCATGGACCAAGCGGGACAAGAAGGGCGCCCGGGGGGCTACACCTTC. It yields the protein CASSMDQAGQEGRPGGYTF.